One and the same sample provided the 14 T cell receptor beta chains below, sequenced in a study of T-cell memory formation after mild COVID-19. Each CDR3 protein is one row after TCRdb ran MiXCR on the 5' RACE reads. The table has 300,000 to 400,000 distinct CDR3 sequences, 10% to 15% seen once. The sample taken for sequencing was PBMCs or a T cell subset sorted from them (not recorded which). The receptor set was obtained from a man between 18 and 35 years old who had mild COVID-19 (a few samples of this study predate the infection). Cell type and time point are not known.

This clonotype has more than one count but fewer than ten. The chain couples TRBV20-1 to TRBJ1-1, with D uncertain. CDR3 length equals 14 residues. Trimming cost V 1 base and J 1 base, with 10 bases left between them. From germline, CDR1 is DFQATT and CDR2 SNEGSKA (reference sequence). CDR3 in DNA: TGCAGTGCTAGAGGAGGGCCCACGAACACTGAAGCTTTCTTT. Its protein is CSARGGPTNTEAFF.

This chain uses TRBV15 with TRBJ2-4; 10 nucleotides match TRBD2. CDR3 length equals 16 residues. The germline CDR1 and CDR2 sequences are LNHNV and YYDKDF (reference sequence). After removal of 5 bases from V and 7 bases from J, the junction contained 11 bases not matched to a gene. The CDR3 DNA reads TGTGCCACCAGCGAGGGGCTAGCGGGGGCCACGAACATTCAGTACTTC. As protein: CATSEGLAGATNIQYF.

This clonotype was seen ten or more times. This chain uses TRBV6-6 with TRBJ1-1; D is unresolved. Trimming removed 4 bases at V and 0 bases at J, with 9 bases between. The CDR3 loop spans 14 amino acids. Germline loops: CDR1 MNHNY, CDR2 SVGAGI (reference sequence). This CDR3 reads CASSSFILNTEAFF. CDR3 in DNA: TGTGCCAGCAGTTCTTTCATACTGAACACTGAAGCTTTCTTT.

This clonotype came up a few times. The chain carries TRBV7-9 and TRBJ2-7, with D tentatively TRBD2 (6 bases). CDR1 and CDR2 (germline): SEHNR, FQNEAQ (reference sequence). The CDR3 covers 14 residues. Trimming left V 4 bases short and J 0 bases short, with 10 bases between. In nucleotides, the CDR3 is TGTGCCAGCAGCTCAAGCGGGTCCTCCTACGAGCAGTACGTC. This codes for CASSSSGSSYEQYV.

The table lists this clonotype with a count of one. The chain has TRBV7-8 and TRBJ2-5, with D perhaps matching TRBD2 (5 bases). Germline CDR1 SGHVS, CDR2 FQNEAQ. The V end was cut by 0 bases, the J end by 5 bases, with 10 bases between. This CDR3 comprises 14 residues. Here the CDR3 reads CASSLATGSETQYF. Here the CDR3 DNA reads TGTGCCAGCAGCTTAGCGACGGGGAGCGAGACCCAGTACTTC.

This clonotype has ten or more counts. V and J are TRBV7-8 and TRBJ2-7; D gene ambiguous. Per the germline V gene, CDR1 is SGHVS and CDR2 is FQNEAQ. V gave up 5 bases and J gave up 0 bases, with 17 bases separating them. The length of the CDR3 is 16 residues. CDR3 amino acids: CASSRRVGLSSYEQYV. The CDR3, as DNA: TGTGCCAGCAGCAGACGAGTGGGTCTTAGCTCCTACGAGCAGTACGTC.

This chain joins TRBV24-1 and TRBJ1-1, with D hard to call. Trimming left V 2 bases short and J 2 bases short, with 11 bases between. CDR3 size: 15 residues. The germline V gene has CDR1 KGHDR and CDR2 SFDVKD. The CDR3 loop is CATSDSRSGNTEAFF. The CDR3 DNA reads TGTGCCACCAGTGATTCACGGTCCGGAAACACTGAAGCTTTCTTT.

V gene TRBV7-6 combines with J gene TRBJ2-1, with D possibly matching TRBD2 (5 bases). The CDR3 covers 15 residues. V lost 1 base, J lost 8 bases, and 15 bases lay in between. Germline loops: CDR1 SGHVS, CDR2 FNYEAQ. CDR3 sequence reads: CASSLVRGRGYEQFF. For the CDR3, the DNA is TGTGCCAGCAGCTTAGTTCGGGGTCGTGGGTATGAGCAGTTCTTC.

The rearrangement uses TRBV18 and TRBJ2-7; 11 positions agree with TRBD1. This CDR3 region has 15 residues. Germline loops: CDR1 KGHSH, CDR2 LQKENI. The trim removed 3 bases at V and 2 bases at J, leaving 3 bases unmatched. CDR3 residues: CASSPGQGVTYEQYF. The CDR3 DNA sequence: TGTGCCAGCTCACCGGGACAGGGGGTAACCTACGAGCAGTACTTC.

This clonotype was counted only a few times. CDR3 residues: CASSQHSSGGRTGELFF. DNA for the CDR3: TGTGCCAGCAGTCAGCACTCTAGCGGGGGGCGTACCGGGGAGCTGTTTTTT. J is TRBJ2-2 and V is TRBV6-2 or TRBV6-3, with TRBD2 matching 11 bases. The length of the CDR3 is 17 residues. With V trimmed by 5 bases and J by 5 bases, 10 bases remained unmatched. Per the germline V gene, CDR1 is MNHEY and CDR2 is SVGEGT.

The gene calls are TRBV6-6 and TRBJ2-5; D is uncertain. The CDR3 is 12 residues long. Trimming cost V 2 bases and J 5 bases, with 6 bases left between them. Looked up from germline, CDR1 is MNHNY and CDR2 is SVGAGI (reference sequence). Written as DNA, the CDR3 is TGTGCCAGCAGTTACCACTCGGAGACCCAGTACTTC. Translating it yields CASSYHSETQYF.

The V and J genes are TRBV5-1 and TRBJ2-7; the match to TRBD1 covers 9 bases. V shed 3 bases, J shed 0 bases, and the junction held 4 bases outside the gene matches. Germline V CDR1 and CDR2: SGHRS, YFSETQ. CDR3 length: 15 residues. The CDR3 DNA reads as TGCGCCAGCAGCTCGACAGGGGGGAGCTCCTACGAGCAGTACGTC. Amino acids: CASSSTGGSSYEQYV.

This clonotype was detected only a few times. The CDR3 nucleotides read TGTGCCAGCAGCCAACAGGGGGGCTCGTTCGTCAATGAGCAGTTCTTC. This sequence encodes CASSQQGGSFVNEQFF. The V call is TRBV7-3, the J call TRBJ2-1; 8 nucleotides line up with TRBD1. The V gene end was trimmed by 5 bases and the J gene end by 6 bases; junction bases not matched to a gene: 12. Germline V CDR1 and CDR2: SGHTA, FQGTGA. This CDR3 has 16 amino acids.

This clonotype was seen repeatedly, ten times or more. This rearrangement joins TRBV6-1 to TRBJ1-2, with 8 bases matching TRBD1. Germline V CDR1 and CDR2: MNHNS, SASEGT. CDR3 length: 15 residues. V trimming: 3 bases; J trimming: 0 bases; junction bases outside the gene matches: 3. CDR3 nucleotides: TGTGCCAGCAGTGAGACAGGGGCAACTAACTATGGCTACACCTTC. This translates into CASSETGATNYGYTF.